This T cell receptor beta chain was profiled in a study of shared clonotypes between healthy human individuals. Whole-study findings and limits: Memory subsets generally showed smaller estimated richness than naive subsets did.

CDR1 SGDLS and CDR2 YYNGEE come from the germline V gene. V lost 1 base and J lost 5; bases outside the gene matches: 7. The CDR3 contains 15 residues. The repertoire was sequenced with immunoSEQ multiplex PCR; TCRdb's copy has only in-frame clones and lacks some. This repertoire shows about 1,800,000 clones, approximately 95% found once; its top ten account for around 1%. On this clone: No antigen is known for it.

Naivety among CD8 cells was defined by CD45RO negativity and positive CCR7 selection, thereby excluding terminally differentiated effector memory CD45RA+ cells. The rearrangement joins TRBV9 to TRBJ2-5; TRBD1 matches 8 bases. The sample taken for sequencing was naive CD8+ T cells sorted from blood. The sequence derives from a man aged 18 to 29 in good health. Here the CDR3 reads CASSVQGAFGETQYF. DNA of the CDR3: TGTGCCAGCAGCGTACAGGGGGCATTTGGGGAGACCCAGTACTTC.